A selection of T cell receptor beta chains follows, all from one sample in a study of blood T cell repertoires in COVID-19. TCRdb's copy holds only in-frame clones and misses some; the assay was immunoSEQ multiplex PCR. The sample has about 220,000 clones, about 85% seen once. The sequenced material came from peripheral blood. These receptor sequences come from a man aged 45-65 years who had recovered from COVID-19. CDR3s leave out the opening cysteine and the closing phenylalanine or tryptophan.

V: TRBV19; CDR3: ASSYSGQTYNEQF
V: TRBV5-5; CDR3: ASSLVYAGFTEAF
V: TRBV27; CDR3: ASSPWTSGRRGTDTQY
V: TRBV6-1; CDR3: ASSEMGTAKETQY
V: TRBV10-2; CDR3: ARNDTRPWQETQY
V: TRBV15; CDR3: ATSRAGSARMQY
V: TRBV5-1; CDR3: ASSLGGGIVSPLH
V: TRBV6-5; CDR3: ASSKLAGPYEQY
V: TRBV6-5; CDR3: ASNRGGMDNEQF
V: TRBV5-4; CDR3: ASTTGPLFYEQY
V: TRBV28; CDR3: ASSFGGLWGNQPQH
V: TRBV6-6; CDR3: ASSYAGAGANVLT
V: TRBV12-3/TRBV12-4; CDR3: ASSRTPNTEAF
V: TRBV28; CDR3: ASSLDLMGLADYEQY
V: TRBV18; CDR3: ASSRSGTGNQPQH
V: TRBV28; CDR3: ASSTPSGRVDTQY
V: TRBV27; CDR3: ASRTMGGRWYEQF
V: TRBV6-4; CDR3: ASSDSIAGASGTQY
V: TRBV30; CDR3: AWSPARLAGAHEQY
V: TRBV27; CDR3: ASSSHMTGNVNTEAF
V: TRBV19; CDR3: ASRRQGSYTDTQY
V: TRBV28; CDR3: ASSLPIRGQPQH
V: TRBV6-5; CDR3: AGRGSTNEKLF
V: TRBV7-8; CDR3: ASSLSGHTEAF
V: TRBV5-1; CDR3: ASSRGLAGPSPNEQF
V: TRBV5-1; CDR3: ASTSPYRGRRNEQF
V: TRBV6-5; CDR3: ASSGLAGRTDTQY
V: TRBV27; CDR3: ASRANRGTGELF
V: TRBV6-5; CDR3: ASKGGNNPYEQY
V: TRBV28; CDR3: ASRGFVAGSYNEQF
V: TRBV5-1; CDR3: ASSPDSGGNTIY
V: TRBV4-1; CDR3: ASSQDKSARGQETQY
V: TRBV5-1; CDR3: ASSFRRASTGELF
V: TRBV18; CDR3: ASSQLDRGRGYT
V: TRBV7-2; CDR3: ASSLGYGTSGGETQY
V: TRBV19; CDR3: ASNRRETNTEAF
V: TRBV28; CDR3: ASTKGGARVTGELF
V: TRBV27; CDR3: ASSTRPGQASKNIQY
V: TRBV7-6; CDR3: ASSLGRQVSNEKLF